Presented here are 22 T cell receptor beta chains from one specimen sequenced in a study of molecular identifiers for immune sequencing clone quantification. TCRdb processed the PCR reads anew with MiXCR; each CDR3 protein has one entry. The sample carries 68,000 or so distinct CDR3 sequences, around 17% recorded once. Material for sequencing was naive CD8+ T cells from blood, with Jurkat cell RNA spiked in. The subset was: FACS-sorted CD8+CD4-CCR7+CD45RA+ naive T cells. These receptors were taken from a human donor in good health. Some libraries in this study had Jurkat cell RNA spiked in.

Many counts were recorded for this clonotype. The J gene is TRBJ1-1, the V gene TRBV7-9; D uncertain. Trimming took off 6 bases at V and 1 base at J, with 18 bases between the two ends. The CDR3 contains 16 residues. In germline, CDR1 is SEHNR, CDR2 FQNEAQ (reference sequence). For the CDR3, the DNA is TGTGCCAGCAGTCCCCCCCCCAGAACGAAGAACACTGAAGCTTTCTTT. It codes for CASSPPPRTKNTEAFF.

This clonotype was found many times. The chain is built from TRBV4-3 and TRBJ2-3; D unresolved. Looked up from germline, CDR1 is LGHNA and CDR2 is YSLEER. V lost 4 bases and J 2 bases, leaving 13 bases between the germline ends. The CDR3 length is 15 residues. CDR3 DNA: TGCGCCAGCAGCCGACCCACCTTGCACACAGATACGCAGTATTTT. Its protein is CASSRPTLHTDTQYF.

This clonotype was seen many times. This sequence joins TRBV29-1 and TRBJ2-3; TRBD2 matches at 7 bases. This CDR3 has 15 amino acids. Trimming took 6 bases from V and 0 from J; bases not matched to a gene: 9. CDR1 and CDR2 from the germline V gene are SQVTM and ANQGSEA. CDR3 DNA: TGCAGCGTCCCTTCCGGGACTACTAGCACAGATACGCAGTATTTT. It specifies CSVPSGTTSTDTQYF.

This clonotype was recorded a few times. V and J are TRBV6-2 or TRBV6-3 and TRBJ2-3, with 9 bases identical to TRBD2. V shed 1 base and J 4 bases; nucleotides not matched to a gene: 6. The germline V gene has CDR1 MNHEY and CDR2 SVGEGT. CDR3 length: 16 residues. The CDR3 DNA reads TGTGCCAGCAGTTACTATAGCGGGAGAGGCGCAGATACGCAGTATTTT. The encoded protein is CASSYYSGRGADTQYF.

Details on this clonotype: Just one base apart from a much larger clone, this may be a read error. V usage is TRBV11-2 and J usage is TRBJ2-7, with D unresolved. The CDR3 covers 12 residues. The V end was cut by 1 base, the J end by 10 bases, with 11 bases between. Looked up from germline, CDR1 is SGHAT and CDR2 is FQNNGV. CDR3: CASSLVPDDQYF. In DNA form, the CDR3 reads TGTGCCAGCAGCTTAGTGCCGGATGACCAGTACTTC. Drawing the rest from reference TRBV11-2 and TRBJ2-7, the complete variable domain is EAGVAQSPRYKIIEKRQSVAFWCNPISGHATLYWYQQILGQGPKLLIQFQNNGVVDDSQLPKDRFSAERLKGVDSTLKIQPAKLEDSAVYLCASSLVPDDQYFGPGTRLTVT.

Regarding this clonotype: It may be a read error: a sequence one base away is much more abundant. The rearrangement joins TRBV27 to TRBJ2-3; no firm D call. The CDR3 consists of 14 residues. Germline CDR1 is MNHEY and CDR2 is SMNVEV (reference sequence). The CDR3 DNA is TGTGCCAGCAGTGGTCGATTTGGATTCGATACGCGGTATTTT. It yields the protein CASSGRFGFDTRYF.

This clonotype has a count of ten or more. This chain's CDR3 is CSAINHEQYF. DNA of the CDR3: TGCAGTGCTATTAACCACGAGCAGTACTTC. This chain uses TRBV20-1 with TRBJ2-7; D remains unclear. Germline V gene data show CDR1 as DFQATT and CDR2 as SNEGSKA (reference sequence). CDR3 length: 10 residues. V dropped 4 bases and J dropped 5 bases, with 6 bases sitting between them.

Concerning this clonotype itself: In this CDR3 the conserved last residue, phenylalanine or tryptophan, is missing, so a read error is likely. The genes are TRBV2 and TRBJ2-3; D perhaps matches TRBD2 (6 bases). CDR1 and CDR2 (germline): SNHLY, FYNNEI. V gave up 10 bases and J gave up 0 bases, with 14 bases separating them. The CDR3 spans 14 residues. Here the CDR3 reads CATLGGTSTDTQYS. In DNA form, the CDR3 reads TGTGCCACCCTTGGCGGGACCAGCACAGATACGCAGTATTCT.

This clonotype has a count of ten or more. This rearrangement joins TRBV6-6 to TRBJ2-7; D possibly uses TRBD1 or TRBD2 (6 bases each). The length of the CDR3 is 16 residues. Germline lookup yields CDR1 MNHNY and CDR2 SVGAGI (reference sequence). Deletions cut 6 bases from V and 3 bases from J, with 21 bases between. DNA for the CDR3: TGTGCCAGCAGCCAACGCGGGACAACCGGGTACTACGAGCAGTACTTC. It encodes CASSQRGTTGYYEQYF.

This clonotype was counted many times. This chain links TRBV28 with TRBJ2-5; no reliable D call. Germline values: CDR1 MDHEN, CDR2 SYDVKM. With 6 bases removed from V and 1 base from J, the gap between germline ends came to 18 bases. The CDR3 totals 16 residues. This CDR3 is CASSHTPQLGQETQYF. In DNA form, the CDR3 reads TGTGCCAGCAGCCATACTCCCCAGTTGGGCCAAGAGACCCAGTACTTC.

CDR3 protein: CAWSIGQGDQPQHF. In nucleotides, the CDR3 is TGTGCCTGGAGTATAGGTCAGGGGGATCAGCCCCAGCATTTT. The chain combines TRBV30 with TRBJ1-5, with 7 bases matching TRBD1. Unmatched junction bases numbered 6, after V lost 2 bases and J lost 5 bases. The CDR3 loop spans 14 amino acids. In germline, CDR1 is GTSNPN, CDR2 SVGIG (reference sequence).

This clonotype was found many times. CDR3 in amino acids: CASTPWPGPSAEAFF. The DNA of the CDR3 is TGTGCCAGCACTCCGTGGCCCGGGCCTTCCGCTGAAGCTTTCTTT. The chain combines TRBV28 with TRBJ1-1; D gene unclear. Germline CDR1 reads MDHEN; CDR2 reads SYDVKM. The CDR3 is made up of 15 amino acids. V was cut by 7 bases and J by 6 bases, with 21 bases left in between.

The chain links TRBV27 to TRBJ2-3; D may match TRBD1 or TRBD2 (5 bases each). Trimming took off 5 bases at V and 7 bases at J, with 22 bases between the two ends. The length of the CDR3 is 16 residues. CDR1 is MNHEY and CDR2 is SMNVEV in the germline V gene (reference sequence). The CDR3 is CASSIAGGGAFYTQYF. DNA for the CDR3: TGTGCCAGCAGTATCGCTGGGGGTGGGGCGTTTTATACGCAGTATTTT.

On this clonotype: An end of the junction does not agree with germline; a read error may underlie this. The chain recombines TRBV20-1 with TRBJ2-7, with D unclear. Germline V gives CDR1 DFQATT, CDR2 SNEGSKA (reference sequence). The CDR3 contains 12 residues. The DNA for the CDR3 is TGCGGTGCTAGAGGTATGTCCTACGAGCAGTACTTC. Residues: CGARGMSYEQYF.

Ten or more counts support this clonotype. V usage is TRBV5-1 and J usage is TRBJ2-7; the match to TRBD1 covers 8 bases. This CDR3 has 14 residues. The V gene end was trimmed by 0 bases and the J gene end by 4 bases; junction bases not matched to a gene: 3. CDR1 is SGHRS and CDR2 is YFSETQ in the germline V gene. DNA of the CDR3: TGCGCCAGCAGCTTGGTCGGACAGGGATACGAGCAGTACTTC. Amino acids: CASSLVGQGYEQYF. Variable domain in full (rest from reference TRBV5-1 and TRBJ2-7): KAGVTQTPRYLIKTRGQQVTLSCSPISGHRSVSWYQQTPGQGLQFLFEYFSETQRNKGNFPGRFSGRQFSNSRSEMNVSTLELGDSALYLCASSLVGQGYEQYFGPGTRLTVT.

This clonotype came up a few times. An end of the junction does not agree with germline; a read error may underlie this. V gene TRBV7-2 combines with J gene TRBJ2-7; D uncertain. The CDR3 sequence is 15 residues long. CDR1 SGHTA and CDR2 FQGNSA come from the germline V gene. In DNA form, the CDR3 reads TGTGCCGGCAGCTTAGTTCCCGGCTCCTCCTACGAGCAGTACTTC. Protein: CAGSLVPGSSYEQYF.

The sample holds many counts of this clonotype. The chain combines TRBV7-6 with TRBJ1-5, with D possibly matching TRBD1 (5 bases). Deletions cut 0 bases from V and 6 bases from J, with 12 bases between. Per germline, CDR1 SGHVS and CDR2 FNYEAQ. The CDR3 extends over 15 amino acids. CDR3 sequence (DNA): TGTGCCAGCAGCTTAGCGCCAGGGATGACTCAGCCCCAGCATTTT. Translating it yields CASSLAPGMTQPQHF. Full variable domain (rest looked up from reference TRBV7-6 and TRBJ1-5): GAGVSQSPRYKVTKRGQDVALRCDPISGHVSLYWYRQALGQGPEFLTYFNYEAQQDKSGLPNDRFSAERPEGSISTLTIQRTEQRDSAMYRCASSLAPGMTQPQHFGDGTRLSIL.

This clonotype was counted at least ten times. In nucleotides, the CDR3 is TGTGCCAGCAGCCTAGGGACCCTGGGAGCTTTCTTT. Translation: CASSLGTLGAFF. The rearrangement joins TRBV11-1 to TRBJ1-1, with a weak D call TRBD1 (5 bases). Germline CDR1 reads SGHAT; CDR2 reads FQDESV (reference sequence). The V end lost 5 bases, the J end lost 10 bases, and 14 bases lay between the germline ends. This CDR3 is 12 amino acids long. The full variable domain, its missing parts supplied by reference TRBV11-1 and TRBJ1-1, is EAEVAQSPRYKITEKSQAVAFWCDPISGHATLYWYRQILGQGPELLVQFQDESVVDDSQLPKDRFSAERLKGVDSTLKIQPAELGDSAMYLCASSLGTLGAFFGQGTRLTVV.

This clonotype was seen repeatedly, ten times or more. The CDR3 nucleotides are TGTGCCAGCAGTTACAGGGACATCTCTTTTGAGGAAAAACTGTTTTTT. Amino acids: CASSYRDISFEEKLFF. The J gene is TRBJ1-4, the V gene TRBV12-3 or TRBV12-4; TRBD1 might be the D (6 bases). The length of the CDR3 is 16 residues. Trimming took off 4 bases at V and 8 bases at J, with 20 bases between the two ends.

The table lists this clonotype with many counts. DNA for the CDR3: TGTGCCAGCAGTTACTCCCCGGGACGGCTAGCCAAAAACATTCAGTACTTC. Translated: CASSYSPGRLAKNIQYF. V is TRBV6-2 or TRBV6-3 and J is TRBJ2-4, with D possibly being TRBD1 or TRBD2 (5 bases each). There are 17 residues in the CDR3. From germline, CDR1 is MNHEY and CDR2 SVGEGT. The V gene lost 0 bases and the J gene lost 0 bases, with 12 bases spanning the gap.

This clonotype has at least ten counts. The chain joins TRBV13 to TRBJ2-2; D assignment may be TRBD1 or TRBD2 (5 bases each). The V gene's germline CDR1 is PRHDT and CDR2 FYEKMQ (reference sequence). The V gene lost 8 bases and the J gene lost 5 bases, with 18 bases spanning the gap. The length of the CDR3 is 15 residues. The DNA for the CDR3 is TGTGCCAGCCTCTCGGGGCCCGTCGGGACCGGGGAGCTGTTTTTT. Encoded protein: CASLSGPVGTGELFF.

As for this clonotype: This sequence may be a read error, since a much larger clone differs from it by one base. The chain uses TRBV5-3 and TRBJ2-3, with D tentatively TRBD2 (6 bases). TRBV5-3 is filed as an ORF, its function uncertain. The length of the CDR3 is 16 residues. The V end was cut by 10 bases, the J end by 2 bases, with 23 bases between. As DNA, the CDR3 is TGTGCCTGCAGCTTACGAGGGAGGCCAGTCACAGATACGCAGTATTTT. Its protein product is CACSLRGRPVTDTQYF.